This TCR beta chain was observed in a study of response to subunit inactivated influenza vaccine. Study-wide results and limits: Authors suggested each seasonal flu vaccination may recruit only limited numbers of new T cells.

Germline V gene sequence: CDR1 SEHNR, CDR2 FQNEAQ (reference sequence). The length of the CDR3 is 16 residues. Trimming cost V 5 bases and J 2 bases, with 15 bases left between them. TCRdb re-called the RT-PCR reads with MiXCR, one entry per CDR3 protein. Among 650,000 to 700,000 distinct CDR3 sequences listed, less than 20% were seen once. As concerns this clonotype: What it recognizes is unknown.

The sample in question was PBMCs from blood, obtained roughly 12 days after vaccination. This TCR derives from a man in his forties or fifties who received an inactivated influenza vaccine. The chain links TRBV7-9 to TRBJ2-2; D not certain. The DNA for the CDR3 is TGTGCCAGCAGCACCTCAAGGGTCCTCAACACCGGGGAGCTGTTTTTT. This gives the protein CASSTSRVLNTGELFF.